Below are 18 T cell receptor beta chains sequenced from a single sample in a study of T-cell reconstitution after alpha-beta-depleted transplantation in children. This sample's TCRbeta library carried unique molecular identifier barcodes. TCRdb re-analysed the PCR reads in MiXCR, keeping a single row per CDR3 protein. The data show about 900,000 distinct CDR3 sequences, about 30% seen once. This specimen was PBMCs, mostly from graft donor cells, taken 360 days after TCRalphabeta/CD19-depleted stem cell transplant. The receptors come from a boy less than two years old who had a stem cell transplant for SCID, so the T cells may come from the graft donor.

This rearrangement joins TRBV7-8 to TRBJ2-1; TRBD1 aligns across 7 bases. Per the germline V gene, CDR1 is SGHVS and CDR2 is FQNEAQ. The CDR3 has 15 amino acids. The V and J ends lost 2 bases and 8 bases, in that order; junction bases with no gene match: 9. The chain's CDR3 is CASSLYRGSLYEQFF. CDR3 in DNA: TGTGCCAGCAGCTTATACAGGGGCTCCCTCTATGAGCAGTTCTTC.

This chain connects TRBV3-1 to TRBJ2-7; 9 positions match TRBD1. The V gene's germline CDR1 is LGHDT and CDR2 YNNKEL (reference sequence). This CDR3 region has 16 residues. V lost 5 bases to trimming and J lost 5 bases; unmatched junction nucleotides: 13. CDR3 loop: CASSGTTGGMVDEQYF. As DNA, the CDR3 is TGTGCCAGCAGCGGAACGACAGGGGGTATGGTAGACGAGCAGTACTTC.

Only a few counts were recorded for this clonotype. This chain's CDR3 is CASSYRTGSRNTIYF. In nucleotides, the CDR3 is TGTGCCAGCAGTTACAGGACAGGGTCGAGGAACACCATATATTTT. The rearrangement joins TRBV6-5 to TRBJ1-3, with 8 bases matching TRBD1. Trimming at V came to 2 bases and at J to 7 bases, leaving 7 bases not matched to a gene. Germline V gene lookup returns CDR1 MNHEY and CDR2 SVGAGI. There are 15 residues in the CDR3.

This clonotype has only a few counts. This rearrangement joins TRBV25-1 to TRBJ2-1; D is possibly TRBD1 or TRBD2 (6 bases each). Between the trimmed V and J ends, which lost 5 bases and 5 bases, there was a span of 16 bases. Germline assignment: CDR1 MGHDK and CDR2 SYGVNS. CDR3 length equals 15 residues. In DNA form, the CDR3 reads TGTGCCAGCAGTCGAGGGGGGAGTAAGAACAATGAGCAGTTCTTC. As protein: CASSRGGSKNNEQFF.

In its sample, this clonotype was seen a few times. V and J are TRBV5-5 and TRBJ2-1; TRBD2 agrees at 9 bases. The CDR3 consists of 14 residues. Germline loops: CDR1 SGHKS, CDR2 YYEKEE (reference sequence). V dropped 2 bases and J dropped 6; count of bases not matched to a gene: 3. Here the CDR3 reads CASSFVAGANEQFF. CDR3 bases: TGTGCCAGCAGCTTTGTAGCGGGGGCCAATGAGCAGTTCTTC. Full variable domain (outside the CDR3, taken from reference TRBV5-5 and TRBJ2-1): DAGVTQSPTHLIKTRGQQVTLRCSPISGHKSVSWYQQVLGQGPQFIFQYYEKEERGRGNFPDRFSARQFPNYSSELNVNALLLGDSALYLCASSFVAGANEQFFGPGTRLTVL.

This clonotype appeared a few times. V usage is TRBV3-1 and J usage is TRBJ1-6; a weak D match, TRBD1 (5 bases). Germline loops: CDR1 LGHDT, CDR2 YNNKEL (reference sequence). The CDR3 covers 15 residues. Deletions cut 1 base from V and 15 bases from J, with 19 bases between. The CDR3: CASSQGQRTLSILHF. The CDR3 DNA reads as TGTGCCAGCAGCCAAGGTCAACGGACACTATCCATCCTCCACTTT.

The chain uses TRBV12-3 or TRBV12-4 and TRBJ1-1, with 10 positions matching TRBD1. With V trimmed by 3 bases and J by 5 bases, 6 bases remained unmatched. The CDR3 is made up of 15 amino acids. The CDR3 region is CASSLPGQGRTEAFF. CDR3 in DNA: TGTGCCAGCAGTTTGCCGGGACAGGGGAGGACTGAAGCTTTCTTT.

This chain links TRBV3-1 with TRBJ2-5; no clear D gene. Germline-derived CDR1 and CDR2 are LGHDT and YNNKEL (reference sequence). V gave up 3 bases and J gave up 5 bases, with 16 bases separating them. This CDR3 spans 15 amino acids. The CDR3 loop is CASSQIFQGSETQYF. The CDR3 DNA follows: TGTGCCAGCAGCCAGATTTTCCAAGGGTCGGAGACCCAGTACTTC.

This clonotype was seen once. CDR3 coding DNA: TGTGCCAGCAGTTTCCTAGCGCTCTCCTACGAGCAGTACTTC. Translating it yields CASSFLALSYEQYF. V is TRBV12-3 or TRBV12-4 and J is TRBJ2-7; perhaps TRBD2 as D (6 bases). The CDR3 runs 14 residues. Trimming left V 3 bases short and J 0 bases short, with 9 bases between.

CDR3 nucleotide sequence: TGTGCCATCCGGGGTCCTAGCGGGGGGCGCACAGATACGCAGTATTTT. It specifies CAIRGPSGGRTDTQYF. This rearrangement joins TRBV10-3 to TRBJ2-3, with 11 nucleotides matching TRBD2. The CDR3 contains 16 residues. Germline CDR1 reads ENHRY; CDR2 reads SYGVKD. Losses at the gene ends were 8 bases for V and 1 base for J; bases not matched to a gene: 8.

This clonotype was found a few times. J is TRBJ2-4 and V is TRBV18, with D tentatively TRBD2 (5 bases). Germline values: CDR1 KGHSH, CDR2 LQKENI. This CDR3 has 15 residues. Trimming removed 3 bases at V and 3 bases at J, with 12 bases between. As DNA, the CDR3 is TGTGCCAGCTCACCCCTAGCAGGCGTCAAAAACATTCAGTACTTC. Amino acids: CASSPLAGVKNIQYF.

This clonotype showed up just a few times. The CDR3: CASSEWAVSTDTQYF. The CDR3 DNA reads as TGTGCCAGCAGTGAATGGGCGGTTAGCACAGATACGCAGTATTTT. This sequence joins TRBV25-1 and TRBJ2-3, with no clear D. This CDR3 has 15 amino acids. V shed 1 base and J shed 0 bases, with 8 bases lying between them. Germline CDR1 reads MGHDK; CDR2 reads SYGVNS.

The CDR3 nucleotides read TGTGCCACCAGTGGTCCGGAGGGCAGGGGAACCTACGAGCAGTACTTC. Translation: CATSGPEGRGTYEQYF. The V and J genes are TRBV24-1 and TRBJ2-7; D assignment may be TRBD1 or TRBD2 (6 bases each). The CDR3 totals 16 residues. V lost 5 bases to trimming and J lost 2 bases, with 18 bases between them. Germline V gene data show CDR1 as KGHDR and CDR2 as SFDVKD.

The chain couples TRBV10-3 to TRBJ2-7, with 9 bases identical to TRBD1. The V segment lost 6 bases and the J segment 3 bases; nucleotides outside the gene matches: 6. CDR3 size: 14 residues. In germline, CDR1 is ENHRY, CDR2 SYGVKD. The CDR3 coding sequence is TGTGCCATCAGGGCCGGGACAGGGAACTACGAGCAGTACTTC. Translation gives CAIRAGTGNYEQYF.

V is TRBV7-7 and J is TRBJ2-7; TRBD2 might be the D (5 bases). Trimming took 5 bases from V and 0 from J, leaving 14 bases between them. Germline assignment: CDR1 SSHAT and CDR2 FNYEAQ (reference sequence). The CDR3 extends over 15 amino acids. CDR3 sequence: CASSPLRASSYEQYF. The CDR3 nucleotides read TGTGCCAGCAGCCCCCTGAGGGCGTCCTCCTACGAGCAGTACTTC.

The chain uses TRBV9 and TRBJ2-3, with D tentatively TRBD2 (6 bases). The germline CDR1 and CDR2 sequences are SGDLS and YYNGEE. The CDR3 length is 16 residues. The V end lost 1 base, the J end lost 4 bases, and 16 bases lay between the germline ends. CDR3 DNA: TGTGCCAGCAGCGTATCGTCTAGCGTGAGGGCAGATACGCAGTATTTT. Its translation is CASSVSSSVRADTQYF. Complete variable domain (other parts from reference TRBV9 and TRBJ2-3): DSGVTQTPKHLITATGQRVTLRCSPRSGDLSVYWYQQSLDQGLQFLIQYYNGEERAKGNILERFSAQQFPDLHSELNLSSLELGDSALYFCASSVSSSVRADTQYFGPGTRLTVL.

The chain joins TRBV6-1 to TRBJ1-2; no clear D gene. V lost 6 bases, J lost 4 bases, and 12 bases lay in between. This CDR3 spans 13 amino acids. Germline assignment: CDR1 MNHNS and CDR2 SASEGT. The CDR3 is CASRRDPSYGYTF. CDR3 nucleotide sequence: TGTGCCAGCAGGAGAGACCCCTCCTATGGCTACACCTTC.

J is TRBJ1-2 and V is TRBV3-1; no clear D. The CDR3 is 13 residues long. V dropped 5 bases and J dropped 8 bases, with 15 bases sitting between them. From germline, CDR1 is LGHDT and CDR2 YNNKEL (reference sequence). CDR3 bases: TGTGCCAGCAGCGAGCGACTCTTGCAAGGCTACACCTTC. It encodes CASSERLLQGYTF.